This is a list of T cell receptor beta chains from one sample in a study of identical twins. TCRdb re-analysed the 5' RACE reads in MiXCR, keeping a single row per CDR3 protein. The repertoire holds 200,000 to 250,000 distinct CDR3 sequences, around 6.8% seen once, with around 2.1% in the top ten. This sample was shared with a second study, whose subject was yellow fever vaccine responses in identical twins.

The sequenced sample consisted of memory (CD45RO+) T cells sorted from blood. These receptors were collected from a woman aged 18-29 years in good health. Each CDR3 is given with its conserved first and last residue. A D gene is named only where the DNA matches it firmly. The listing skips clone size in some rows; elsewhere it reads once, few, many or a size class.

v_call	cdr3_length	clone_size	j_call	d_call	cdr3_aa	cdr3_nt
TRBV20-1	17	few	TRBJ2-1	TRBD2	CSARGPSGGPAYNEQFF	TGCAGTGCTAGGGGTCCCAGCGGGGGGCCAGCCTACAATGAGCAGTTCTTC
TRBV3-1	13	few	TRBJ2-5	TRBD2	CASSQDSGTSGFF	TGTGCCAGCAGCCAGGACTCCGGGACTAGCGGTTTCTTC
TRBV5-1	15	many	TRBJ2-3	-	CASSLMGSSTDTQYF	TGCGCCAGCAGCTTAATGGGGTCTAGCACAGATACGCAGTATTTT
TRBV6-1	13	-	TRBJ2-5	-	CASGDGGFETQYF	TGTGCCAGTGGGGATGGGGGTTTTGAGACCCAGTACTTC
TRBV4-3	14	-	TRBJ1-4	-	CASSQDHRNEKLFF	TGCGCCAGCAGCCAAGATCACAGGAATGAAAAACTGTTTTTT
TRBV5-5	14	many	TRBJ2-7	-	CASSSYTVAYEQYF	TGTGCCAGCAGCTCCTACACAGTTGCCTACGAGCAGTACTTC
TRBV5-4	16	-	TRBJ2-6	-	CASSLGRFSGANVLTF	TGTGCCAGCAGCTTGGGTCGGTTCTCTGGGGCCAACGTCCTGACTTTC
TRBV10-3	18	-	TRBJ2-1	-	CAISFRVGGNPSYNEQFF	TGTGCCATCAGTTTTAGGGTTGGCGGGAACCCCTCCTACAATGAGCAGTTCTTC
TRBV6-5	11	many	TRBJ1-2	-	CASSTGHGYTF	TGTGCCAGCAGTACAGGGCACGGCTACACCTTC
TRBV19	13	-	TRBJ1-1	-	CASSLLGGGEAFF	TGTGCCAGTAGTCTCCTCGGGGGGGGTGAAGCTTTCTTT
TRBV12-3/TRBV12-4	15	few	TRBJ1-5	TRBD1	CASSLKTGPNQPQHF	TGTGCCAGCAGTTTAAAGACAGGGCCGAATCAGCCCCAGCATTTT
TRBV7-9	15	few	TRBJ2-7	TRBD1	CASSTGQGRSYEQYF	TGTGCCAGCAGCACGGGACAGGGGCGCTCCTACGAGCAGTACTTC
TRBV2	15	-	TRBJ2-7	TRBD1	CASSAGQGWGYEQYF	TGTGCCAGCAGTGCAGGACAGGGCTGGGGCTACGAGCAGTACTTC
TRBV24-1	12	-	TRBJ2-7	-	CATSDEAYEQYF	TGTGCCACCAGCGATGAAGCCTACGAGCAGTACTTC
TRBV6-5	13	few	TRBJ2-7	-	CASSYRATDEQYF	TGTGCCAGCAGTTATAGGGCAACCGACGAGCAGTACTTC
TRBV12-3/TRBV12-4	17	medium-sized	TRBJ2-3	TRBD2	CASSEPGTSKYTDTQYF	TGTGCCAGCAGTGAACCCGGGACTAGCAAATACACAGATACGCAGTATTTT
TRBV6-2/TRBV6-3	14	many	TRBJ2-7	TRBD1	CASSYGQGMNEQYF	TGTGCCAGCAGTTACGGACAGGGGATGAACGAGCAGTACTTC
TRBV12-3/TRBV12-4	14	many	TRBJ1-4	TRBD1	CASSPRTGGEKLFF	TGTGCCAGCAGTCCGCGGACAGGGGGCGAAAAACTGTTTTTT
TRBV4-3	15	few	TRBJ2-3	-	CASSGGAGGTDTQYF	TGCGCCAGCAGCGGAGGGGCAGGGGGCACAGATACGCAGTATTTT
TRBV6-2/TRBV6-3	14	-	TRBJ2-3	-	CASSSTQTTDTQYF	TGTGCCAGCAGTTCCACGCAGACCACAGATACGCAGTATTTT
TRBV25-1	14	many	TRBJ2-3	TRBD2	CASSIAGGTDTQYF	TGTGCCAGCAGTATAGCGGGAGGGACAGATACGCAGTATTTT
TRBV25-1	14	few	TRBJ2-1	-	CASSPEAASSEQFF	TGTGCCAGCAGTCCTGAGGCAGCCTCGAGTGAGCAGTTCTTC
TRBV3-1	15	many	TRBJ2-1	-	CASSLTGATPNEQFF	TGTGCCAGCAGCCTCACGGGGGCAACCCCCAATGAGCAGTTCTTC
TRBV20-1	13	many	TRBJ2-1	-	CSAIRGATDEQFF	TGCAGTGCTATCAGGGGGGCAACGGATGAGCAGTTCTTC
TRBV5-1	15	many	TRBJ2-3	TRBD2	CASRSGTSAPDTQYF	TGCGCCAGCAGGTCCGGGACTAGCGCCCCAGATACGCAGTATTTT
TRBV19	15	-	TRBJ2-3	-	CASSMMRGHEDTQYF	TGTGCCAGTAGTATGATGCGGGGGCATGAAGATACGCAGTATTTT
TRBV20-1	15	-	TRBJ2-1	-	CSARNRMQGKNEQFF	TGCAGTGCTAGAAATCGGATGCAGGGTAAAAATGAGCAGTTCTTC
TRBV7-9	14	many	TRBJ1-4	-	CASSPPRGSEKLFF	TGTGCCAGCAGCCCCCCCCGGGGATCTGAAAAACTGTTTTTT
TRBV29-1	14	few	TRBJ2-1	TRBD2	CSVVGGTSADEQFF	TGCAGCGTTGTGGGGGGGACTTCGGCCGATGAGCAGTTCTTC
TRBV4-1	14	medium-sized	TRBJ1-4	-	CASSHLSPSEKLFF	TGCGCCAGCAGCCACTTAAGTCCTTCTGAAAAACTGTTTTTT
TRBV10-3	13	many	TRBJ2-2	-	CAISESEHGELFF	TGTGCCATCAGTGAGTCGGAGCACGGGGAGCTGTTTTTT
TRBV28	15	many	TRBJ1-5	TRBD1	CASSRKQGSNQPQHF	TGTGCCAGCAGTAGGAAACAGGGGAGCAATCAGCCCCAGCATTTT
TRBV29-1	15	few	TRBJ2-1	-	CSVGGVRGLDNEQFF	TGCAGCGTCGGGGGAGTCAGGGGATTGGACAATGAGCAGTTCTTC
TRBV2	18	-	TRBJ2-5	-	CTLSFNIGGRTSVETQYF	TGTACCCTCAGTTTTAATATTGGAGGGCGGACAAGTGTAGAGACCCAGTACTTC
TRBV21-1	9	-	TRBJ2-5	-	CPPTKTQYF	TGTCCCCCGACCAAGACCCAGTACTTC
TRBV6-1	15	many	TRBJ1-2	TRBD1	CASLPKAGGGYGYTF	TGTGCCAGTCTCCCCAAGGCAGGGGGCGGCTATGGCTACACCTTC
TRBV7-2	13	many	TRBJ1-2	TRBD1	CASRPTGGYGYTF	TGTGCCAGCAGACCCACAGGGGGCTATGGCTACACCTTC
TRBV7-8	15	-	TRBJ1-2	-	CASSLGRHLNYGYTF	TGTGCCAGCAGCTTAGGTCGGCACTTGAACTATGGCTACACCTTC
TRBV6-2/TRBV6-3	16	many	TRBJ2-1	-	CASSYEVGEAHNEQFF	TGTGCCAGCAGTTACGAGGTGGGAGAGGCTCACAATGAGCAGTTCTTC
TRBV20-1	11	many	TRBJ2-3	-	CSAPRGPTQYF	TGCAGTGCTCCCCGGGGTCCCACGCAGTATTTT
TRBV7-9	11	many	TRBJ2-7	-	CASSSEELRYF	TGTGCCAGCAGTTCTGAGGAACTAAGGTACTTC
TRBV6-1	14	many	TRBJ2-3	-	CASSRQGSTDTQYF	TGTGCCAGCAGTCGGCAGGGGAGCACAGATACGCAGTATTTT
TRBV27	15	few	TRBJ2-7	-	CASSLRGLMHYEQYF	TGTGCCAGCAGTTTAAGGGGACTGATGCACTACGAGCAGTACTTC
TRBV28	15	-	TRBJ1-2	-	CASSWPVGTLYGYTF	TGTGCCAGCAGTTGGCCCGTCGGGACCCTCTATGGCTACACCTTC
TRBV6-1	13	few	TRBJ2-1	-	CASRQTGNNEQFF	TGTGCCAGCAGGCAGACAGGTAACAATGAGCAGTTCTTC
TRBV7-2	14	-	TRBJ2-1	TRBD2	CASSRTSGNSEQFF	TGTGCCAGCAGCCGGACTAGCGGGAATAGTGAGCAGTTCTTC
TRBV6-2/TRBV6-3	16	many	TRBJ2-1	TRBD2	CASSNRGRDGYNEQFF	TGTGCCAGCTCAAATCGGGGGAGGGACGGCTACAATGAGCAGTTCTTC
TRBV20-1	16	few	TRBJ1-4	TRBD1	CSARPAGTVFGEKLFF	TGCAGTGCTAGACCCGCCGGGACAGTTTTTGGGGAAAAACTGTTTTTT